Listed here are 11 T cell receptor beta chains from one sample, sequenced in a study of T cells in Graves' hyperthyroidism and ophthalmopathy. Researchers took RNA transcripts and amplified the TCR beta CDR3 regions from them. The HTBI set primed first-round TCR CDR3 RT-PCR. TCRdb reanalysed the multiplex PCR reads using MiXCR and keeps one entry per CDR3 protein. Among hundreds of thousands of distinct CDR3 sequences listed, under 20% were seen once. Sequencing was performed on blood. The receptor set was obtained from a woman aged 30 to 39 with Graves' hyperthyroidism.

The sample holds a few counts of this clonotype. This may be a read error, as it is one base from a much larger clone. The V gene is TRBV7-2, the J gene TRBJ1-1, with unresolved D. The V and J ends lost 5 bases and 1 base respectively, with 14 bases between them. The length of the CDR3 is 15 residues. Looked up from germline, CDR1 is SGHTA and CDR2 is FQGNSA. This CDR3 is CASSVDRRRNTEAFF. In DNA, the CDR3 is TGTGCCAGCAGCGTAGATCGGCGGAGGAACACTGAAGCTTTCTTT.

This clonotype was seen at least ten times. The V and J genes are TRBV2 and TRBJ1-1; D ambiguous. Germline V gene data show CDR1 as SNHLY and CDR2 as FYNNEI. V lost 7 bases and J lost 5, with 14 bases in between. CDR3 length: 13 amino acids. The chain's CDR3 is CASTSGWGTEAFF. The CDR3 nucleotides are TGTGCCAGCACCTCGGGGTGGGGAACTGAAGCTTTCTTT.

In this sample, this clonotype turned up many times. The chain recombines TRBV7-9 with TRBJ2-7, with 9 bases matching TRBD1. The CDR3 is 16 residues long. Trimming cost V 3 bases and J 4 bases; bases outside gene matches: 10. Germline CDR1 reads SEHNR; CDR2 reads FQNEAQ (reference sequence). Here the CDR3 reads CASSFMVGTGSYEQYF. Here the CDR3 DNA reads TGTGCCAGCAGCTTTATGGTCGGGACAGGGAGTTACGAGCAGTACTTC.

This clonotype was counted only a few times. It may be a read error: a sequence one base away is much more abundant. The chain carries TRBV2 and TRBJ1-2, with TRBD1 identical over 7 bases. The CDR3 is made up of 14 amino acids. Trimming cost V 8 bases and J 3 bases; bases outside gene matches: 9. The V gene's germline CDR1 is SNHLY and CDR2 FYNNEI. The CDR3 reads CASLRAGGDYGYTF. The CDR3 DNA reads TGTGCCAGCCTTCGAGCAGGGGGAGACTATGGCTACACCTTC. The full variable domain, completed using reference TRBV2 and TRBJ1-2, is EPEVTQTPSHQVTQMGQEVILRCVPISNHLYFYWYRQILGQKVEFLVSFYNNEISEKSEIFDDQFSVERPDGSNFTLKIRSTKLEDSAMYFCASLRAGGDYGYTFGSGTRLTVV.

This clonotype was seen only a few times. This chain uses TRBV19 with TRBJ2-5, with D possibly matching TRBD1 (6 bases). This CDR3 has 15 amino acids. Trimming took 5 bases from V and 2 from J, leaving 15 bases between them. CDR1 LNHDA and CDR2 SQIVND come from the germline V gene (reference sequence). The CDR3 coding sequence is TGTGCCAGTAGTCCCCAACAGGGTCCACAAGAGACCCAGTACTTC. Residues: CASSPQQGPQETQYF.

This clonotype was picked up many times. V and J are TRBV27 and TRBJ1-6, with 7 bases aligning to TRBD1. After removal of 5 bases from V and 9 bases from J, the junction contained 13 bases not matched to a gene. CDR3 size: 16 residues. Germline CDR1 is MNHEY and CDR2 is SMNVEV (reference sequence). CDR3 DNA sequence: TGTGCCAGCAGTCCGGGACAGCCTTCTATTGTTTCACCCCTCCACTTT. Its protein is CASSPGQPSIVSPLHF.

This clonotype was counted many times. The chain employs TRBV28 and TRBJ2-1; D is perhaps TRBD2 (5 bases). CDR3 length: 12 residues. From germline, CDR1 is MDHEN and CDR2 SYDVKM. V was shortened by 5 bases and J by 7 bases, with 9 bases between the two germline ends. The DNA of the CDR3 is TGTGCCAGCAGTACCTCGGGAAATGAGCAGTTCTTC. This sequence encodes CASSTSGNEQFF. Full variable domain (remainder filled in from reference TRBV28 and TRBJ2-1): DVKVTQSSRYLVKRTGEKVFLECVQDMDHENMFWYRQDPGLGLRLIYFSYDVKMKEKGDIPEGYSVSREKKERFSLILESASTNQTSMYLCASSTSGNEQFFGPGTRLTVL.

This clonotype was counted ten times or more. V gene TRBV6-2 or TRBV6-3 combines with J gene TRBJ2-3, with 12 bases identical to TRBD2. The CDR3 is made up of 16 amino acids. Germline V CDR1 and CDR2: MNHEY, SVGEGT. With 6 bases clipped from V and 4 bases from J, the junction kept 8 bases outside the gene matches. The CDR3: CASSTLAGGSADTQYF. Written as DNA, the CDR3 is TGTGCCAGCAGCACCCTAGCGGGAGGGTCCGCAGATACGCAGTATTTT.

The rearrangement links TRBV7-2 to TRBJ1-1; D is perhaps TRBD1 (5 bases). The CDR3 has 15 residues. Deletions cut 1 base from V and 4 bases from J, with 13 bases between. Germline CDR1 SGHTA, CDR2 FQGNSA. The CDR3 nucleotides read TGTGCCAGCAGCTTAGTTGTCGGGGGTACCACTGAAGCTTTCTTT. Translation: CASSLVVGGTTEAFF.

This clonotype was counted only a few times. The chain employs TRBV19 and TRBJ1-5, with 7 bases matching TRBD1. Germline V lookup: CDR1 LNHDA, CDR2 SQIVND (reference sequence). The CDR3 extends over 14 amino acids. Unmatched junction bases numbered 4, after V lost 6 bases and J lost 2 bases. CDR3 DNA sequence: TGTGCCAGTAGACCCACAGGGGGCAATCAGCCCCAGCATTTT. This gives the protein CASRPTGGNQPQHF.

This clonotype was recorded many times. The V call is TRBV20-1, the J call TRBJ2-7; D gene uncertain. This CDR3 comprises 11 residues. V dropped 5 bases and J dropped 3 bases, with 8 bases sitting between them. Germline V gene data show CDR1 as DFQATT and CDR2 as SNEGSKA (reference sequence). The DNA of the CDR3 is TGCAGTGCTCCGACGCGCTACGAGCAGTACTTC. Translated, it gives CSAPTRYEQYF.